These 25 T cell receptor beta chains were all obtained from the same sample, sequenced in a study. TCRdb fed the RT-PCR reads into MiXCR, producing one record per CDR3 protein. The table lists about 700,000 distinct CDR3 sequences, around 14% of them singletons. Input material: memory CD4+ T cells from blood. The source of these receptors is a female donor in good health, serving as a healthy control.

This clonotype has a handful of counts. The CDR3 here is CASSQVAQGGEYEQYF. The CDR3 coding sequence is TGCGCCAGCAGCCAAGTGGCCCAGGGTGGGGAGTACGAGCAGTACTTC. The rearrangement joins TRBV4-3 to TRBJ2-7; D assignment may be TRBD1 or TRBD2 (5 bases each). The germline V gene has CDR1 LGHNA and CDR2 YSLEER. V dropped 1 base and J dropped 4 bases, with 17 bases sitting between them. This CDR3 comprises 16 residues.

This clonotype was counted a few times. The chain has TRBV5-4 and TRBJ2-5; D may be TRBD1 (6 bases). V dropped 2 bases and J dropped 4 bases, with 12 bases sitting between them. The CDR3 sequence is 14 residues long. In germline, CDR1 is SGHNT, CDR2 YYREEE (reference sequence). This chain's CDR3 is CASSFMGAGETQYF. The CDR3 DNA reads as TGTGCCAGCAGCTTCATGGGGGCAGGAGAGACCCAGTACTTC.

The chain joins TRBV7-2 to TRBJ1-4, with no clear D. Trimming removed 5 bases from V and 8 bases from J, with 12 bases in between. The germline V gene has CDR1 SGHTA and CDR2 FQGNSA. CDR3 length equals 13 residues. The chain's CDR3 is CASSPKTGEKLFF. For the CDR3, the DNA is TGTGCCAGCAGCCCTAAGACGGGGGAAAAACTGTTTTTT.

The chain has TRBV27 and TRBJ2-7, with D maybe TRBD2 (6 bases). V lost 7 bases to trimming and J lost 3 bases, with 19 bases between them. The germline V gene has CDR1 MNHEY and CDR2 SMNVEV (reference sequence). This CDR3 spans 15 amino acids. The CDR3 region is CASNRLPGEIYEQYF. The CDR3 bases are TGTGCCAGCAACCGACTCCCGGGGGAGATCTACGAGCAGTACTTC.

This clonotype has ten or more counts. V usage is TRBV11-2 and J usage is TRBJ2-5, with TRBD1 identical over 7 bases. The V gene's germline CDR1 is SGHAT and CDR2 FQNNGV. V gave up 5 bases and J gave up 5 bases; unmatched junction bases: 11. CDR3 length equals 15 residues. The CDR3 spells CASSPTGRVGETQYF. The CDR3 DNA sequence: TGTGCCAGCAGCCCGACAGGGCGGGTCGGGGAGACCCAGTACTTC.

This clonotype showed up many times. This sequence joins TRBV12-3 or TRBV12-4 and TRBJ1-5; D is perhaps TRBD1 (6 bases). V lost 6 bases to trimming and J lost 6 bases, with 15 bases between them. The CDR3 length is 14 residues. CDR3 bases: TGTGCCAGCAGAGAGGGACACTGGGGTCAGCCCCAGCATTTT. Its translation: CASREGHWGQPQHF.

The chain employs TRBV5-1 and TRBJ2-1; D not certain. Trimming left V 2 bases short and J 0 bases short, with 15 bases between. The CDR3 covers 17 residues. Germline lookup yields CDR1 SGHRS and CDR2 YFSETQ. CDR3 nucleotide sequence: TGCGCCAGCAGCTTCTCCAGCGTGATGAGCTCCTACAATGAGCAGTTCTTC. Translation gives CASSFSSVMSSYNEQFF.

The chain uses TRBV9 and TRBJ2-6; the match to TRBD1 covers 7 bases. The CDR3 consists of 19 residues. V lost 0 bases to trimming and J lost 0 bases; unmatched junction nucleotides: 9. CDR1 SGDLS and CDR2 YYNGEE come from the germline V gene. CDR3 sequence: CASSVEGTEVTSGANVLTF. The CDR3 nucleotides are TGTGCCAGCAGCGTAGAAGGGACAGAGGTTACCTCTGGGGCCAACGTCCTGACTTTC.

The CDR3: CSARMLAGEKDTQYF. In nucleotides, the CDR3 is TGCAGTGCTAGGATGCTAGCGGGGGAGAAAGATACGCAGTATTTT. V is TRBV20-1 and J is TRBJ2-3, with TRBD2 matching over 10 bases. Germline loops: CDR1 DFQATT, CDR2 SNEGSKA (reference sequence). The trim removed 3 bases at V and 5 bases at J, leaving 8 bases unmatched. The CDR3 is 15 residues long.

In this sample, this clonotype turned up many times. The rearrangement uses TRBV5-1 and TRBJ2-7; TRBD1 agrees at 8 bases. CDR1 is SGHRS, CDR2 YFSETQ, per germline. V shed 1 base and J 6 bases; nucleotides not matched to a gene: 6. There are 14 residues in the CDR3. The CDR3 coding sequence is TGCGCCAGCAGCTTGACAGGGGGTACGGGCGAGCAGTACTTC. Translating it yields CASSLTGGTGEQYF.

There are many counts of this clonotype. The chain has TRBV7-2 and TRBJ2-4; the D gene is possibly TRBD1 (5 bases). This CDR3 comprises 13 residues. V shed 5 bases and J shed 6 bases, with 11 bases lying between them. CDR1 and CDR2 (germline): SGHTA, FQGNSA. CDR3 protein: CASSRQLSNIQYF. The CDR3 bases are TGTGCCAGCAGCCGACAGTTATCAAACATTCAGTACTTC.

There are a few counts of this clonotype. This CDR3 reads CASSFLQGLYLDEQFF. The CDR3 DNA reads as TGTGCCAGCAGTTTTCTCCAGGGCCTCTACCTCGATGAGCAGTTCTTC. This sequence joins TRBV12-3 or TRBV12-4 and TRBJ2-1, with D perhaps TRBD1 (5 bases). Trimming took off 3 bases at V and 8 bases at J, with 20 bases between the two ends. The CDR3 is 16 residues long.

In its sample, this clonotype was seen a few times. CDR3 protein: CASAPGQGTDTQYF. CDR3 in DNA: TGTGCCAGCGCTCCAGGGCAGGGAACAGATACGCAGTATTTT. The chain links TRBV11-2 to TRBJ2-3; tentatively, D is TRBD1 (5 bases). Germline V lookup: CDR1 SGHAT, CDR2 FQNNGV. V was trimmed by 8 bases and J by 3 bases, leaving 15 bases between them. This CDR3 contains 14 residues.

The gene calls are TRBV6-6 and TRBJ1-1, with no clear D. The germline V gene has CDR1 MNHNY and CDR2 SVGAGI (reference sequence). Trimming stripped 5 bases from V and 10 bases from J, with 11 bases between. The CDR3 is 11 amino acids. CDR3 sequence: CASSDTLGAFF. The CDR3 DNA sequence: TGTGCCAGCAGTGACACCCTGGGAGCTTTCTTT.

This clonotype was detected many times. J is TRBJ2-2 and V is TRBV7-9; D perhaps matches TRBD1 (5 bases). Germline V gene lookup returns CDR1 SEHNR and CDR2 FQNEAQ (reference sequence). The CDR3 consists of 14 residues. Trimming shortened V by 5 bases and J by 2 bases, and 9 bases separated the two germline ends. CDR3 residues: CASSPDSNTGELFF. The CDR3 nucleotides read TGTGCCAGCAGCCCTGACAGTAACACCGGGGAGCTGTTTTTT.

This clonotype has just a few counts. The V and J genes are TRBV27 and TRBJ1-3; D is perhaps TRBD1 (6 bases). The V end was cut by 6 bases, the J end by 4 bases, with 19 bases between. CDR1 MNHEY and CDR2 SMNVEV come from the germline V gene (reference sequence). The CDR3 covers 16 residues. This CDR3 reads CASSLGAGGEGNTIYF. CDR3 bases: TGTGCCAGCAGCCTAGGGGCCGGGGGCGAAGGAAACACCATATATTTT.

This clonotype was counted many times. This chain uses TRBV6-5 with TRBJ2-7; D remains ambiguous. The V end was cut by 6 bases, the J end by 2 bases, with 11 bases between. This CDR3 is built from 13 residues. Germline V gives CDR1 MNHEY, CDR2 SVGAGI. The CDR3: CASSPSVAYEQYF. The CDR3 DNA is TGTGCCAGCAGCCCATCGGTGGCCTACGAGCAGTACTTC.

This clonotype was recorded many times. The CDR3 nucleotides read TGTGCCAGCAGACACTCGGACCCTAACTATGGCTACACCTTC. Its translation: CASRHSDPNYGYTF. This chain uses TRBV27 with TRBJ1-2, with no clear D. Trimming cost V 6 bases and J 0 bases, with 11 bases left between them. Germline assignment: CDR1 MNHEY and CDR2 SMNVEV (reference sequence). The CDR3 spans 14 residues.

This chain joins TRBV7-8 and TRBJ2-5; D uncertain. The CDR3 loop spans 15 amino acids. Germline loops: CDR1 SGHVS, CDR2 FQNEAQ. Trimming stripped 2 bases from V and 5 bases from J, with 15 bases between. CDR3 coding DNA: TGTGCCAGCAGCTTATTTGAGACTTCAGCGGAGACCCAGTACTTC. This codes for CASSLFETSAETQYF.

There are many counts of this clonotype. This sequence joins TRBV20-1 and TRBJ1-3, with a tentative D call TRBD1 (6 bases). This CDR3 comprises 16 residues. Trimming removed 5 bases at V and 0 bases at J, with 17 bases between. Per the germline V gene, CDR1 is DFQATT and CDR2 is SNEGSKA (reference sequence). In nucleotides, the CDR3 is TGCAGTGCTCCAAACTCAGGGGCAGACTCTGGAAACACCATATATTTT. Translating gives CSAPNSGADSGNTIYF.

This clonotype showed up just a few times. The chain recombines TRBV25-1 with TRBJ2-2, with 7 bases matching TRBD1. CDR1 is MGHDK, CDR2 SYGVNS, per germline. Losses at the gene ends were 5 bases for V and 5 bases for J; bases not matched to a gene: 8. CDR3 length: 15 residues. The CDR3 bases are TGTGCCAGCAGTCGGAACACAGGGGTGACCGGGGAGCTGTTTTTT. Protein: CASSRNTGVTGELFF.

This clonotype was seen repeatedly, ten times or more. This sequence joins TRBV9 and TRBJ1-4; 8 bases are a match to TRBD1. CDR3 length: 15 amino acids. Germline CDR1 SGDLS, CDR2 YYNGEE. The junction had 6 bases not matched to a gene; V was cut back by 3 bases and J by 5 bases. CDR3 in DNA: TGTGCCAGCAGCGCCGGACAGGGCCGGAATGAAAAACTGTTTTTT. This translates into CASSAGQGRNEKLFF. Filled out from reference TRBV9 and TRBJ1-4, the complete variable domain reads DSGVTQTPKHLITATGQRVTLRCSPRSGDLSVYWYQQSLDQGLQFLIQYYNGEERAKGNILERFSAQQFPDLHSELNLSSLELGDSALYFCASSAGQGRNEKLFFGSGTQLSVL.

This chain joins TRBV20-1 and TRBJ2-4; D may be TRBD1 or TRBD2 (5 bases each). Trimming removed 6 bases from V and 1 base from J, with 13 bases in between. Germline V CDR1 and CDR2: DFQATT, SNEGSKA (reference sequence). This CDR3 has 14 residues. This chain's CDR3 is CSALQGEAKNIQYF. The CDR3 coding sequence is TGCAGTGCCCTACAAGGGGAGGCCAAAAACATTCAGTACTTC.

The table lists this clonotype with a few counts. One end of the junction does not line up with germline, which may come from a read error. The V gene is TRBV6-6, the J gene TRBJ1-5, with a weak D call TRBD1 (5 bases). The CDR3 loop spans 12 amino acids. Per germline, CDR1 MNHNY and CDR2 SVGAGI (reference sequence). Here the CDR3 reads CASSPSVGGRNF. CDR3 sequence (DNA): TGTGCCAGCAGCCCATCGGTTGGGGGAAGGAATTTT.

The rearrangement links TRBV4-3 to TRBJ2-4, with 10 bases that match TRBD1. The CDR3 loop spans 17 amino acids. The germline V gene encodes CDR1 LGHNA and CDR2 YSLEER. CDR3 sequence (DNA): TGCGTCTCACCCCCCCGGACAGGGGGTAAAGATGGGAACATTCAGTACTTC. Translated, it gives CVSPPRTGGKDGNIQYF.